This TCR beta chain was sequenced during a study of tumor-infiltrating lymphocytes in primary liver carcinoma. Findings and limits, study-wide: With p = 0.039, the top-250-clone fraction in tumors significantly exceeded that in blood. Only about 8-24% of top clones spanned all five tumor regions. Paired tumor-adjacent and tumor-blood samples overlapped less than tumor region pairs did.

Total RNA amounting to 450 to 500 ng was the source from which TCR beta cDNA was made with a constant-region primer. Amplification in three nested multiplex PCR rounds with slightly modified ARM-PCR gave rise to TCR beta libraries. The first two PCR rounds, around 10 cycles each, used TRBV1-TRBV30 forward primers and a C-beta reverse primer. One entry per CDR3 protein, called by TCRdb with MiXCR from the multiplex PCR reads. This table has some 20,000 distinct CDR3 sequences, around 79% appearing once. Co-extracting RNA and DNA was done with about 18-33 mg of unsorted bulk tissue as input. Over 80% viable tumor cells were present in every tumor sample. This clonotype was seen ten or more times. What it recognizes is unknown. The germline V gene has CDR1 MGHDK and CDR2 SYGVNS. The ends were cut back, 8 bases at V and 6 bases at J, with 9 bases in the middle. This CDR3 comprises 11 residues.

The receptor's source is a woman aged 25 to 39 with primary liver carcinoma and hepatitis B virus infection. Sequences were obtained from liver tumor tissue from sampling region 4. Subset reported: tumor region T4, right-lateral pole. The rearrangement joins TRBV25-1 to TRBJ2-3; D ambiguous. CDR3 nucleotides: TGTGCCAGCGGGATAATGGATACGCAGTATTTT. Translating it yields CASGIMDTQYF.